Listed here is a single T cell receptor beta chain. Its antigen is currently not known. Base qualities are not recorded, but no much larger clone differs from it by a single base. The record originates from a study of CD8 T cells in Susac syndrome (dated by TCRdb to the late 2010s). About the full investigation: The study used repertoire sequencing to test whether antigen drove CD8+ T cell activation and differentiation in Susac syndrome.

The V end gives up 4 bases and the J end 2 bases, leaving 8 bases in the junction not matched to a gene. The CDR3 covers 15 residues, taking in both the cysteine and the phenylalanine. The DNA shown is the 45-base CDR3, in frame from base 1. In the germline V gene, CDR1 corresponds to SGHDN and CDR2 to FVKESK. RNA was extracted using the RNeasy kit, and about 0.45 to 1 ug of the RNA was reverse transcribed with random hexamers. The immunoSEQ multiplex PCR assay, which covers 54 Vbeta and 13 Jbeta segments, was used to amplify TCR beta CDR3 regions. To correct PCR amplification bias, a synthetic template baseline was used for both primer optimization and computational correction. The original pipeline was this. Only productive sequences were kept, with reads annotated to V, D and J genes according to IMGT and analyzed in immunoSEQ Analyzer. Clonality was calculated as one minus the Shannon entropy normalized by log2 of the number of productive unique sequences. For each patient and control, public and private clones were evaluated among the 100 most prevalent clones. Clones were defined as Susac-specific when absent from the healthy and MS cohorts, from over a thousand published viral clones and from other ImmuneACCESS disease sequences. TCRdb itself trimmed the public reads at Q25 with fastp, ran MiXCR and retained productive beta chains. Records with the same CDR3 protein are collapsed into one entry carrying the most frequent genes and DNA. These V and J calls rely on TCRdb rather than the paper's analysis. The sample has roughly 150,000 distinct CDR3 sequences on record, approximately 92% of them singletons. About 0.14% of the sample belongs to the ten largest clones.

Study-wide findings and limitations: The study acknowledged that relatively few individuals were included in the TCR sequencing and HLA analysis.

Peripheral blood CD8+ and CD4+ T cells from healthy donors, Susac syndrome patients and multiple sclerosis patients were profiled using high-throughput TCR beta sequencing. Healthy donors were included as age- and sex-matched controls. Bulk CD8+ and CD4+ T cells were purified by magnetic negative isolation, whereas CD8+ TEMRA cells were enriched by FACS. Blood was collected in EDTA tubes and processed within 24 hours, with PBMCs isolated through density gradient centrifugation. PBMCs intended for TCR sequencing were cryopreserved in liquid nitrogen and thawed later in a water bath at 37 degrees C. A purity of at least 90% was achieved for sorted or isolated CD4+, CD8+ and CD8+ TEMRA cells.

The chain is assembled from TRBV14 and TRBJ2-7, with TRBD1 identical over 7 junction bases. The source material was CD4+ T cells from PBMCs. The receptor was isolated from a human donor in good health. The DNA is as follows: TGTGCCAGCAGCCCGCAGCAGACAGGGACCTACGAGCAGTACTTC. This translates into CASSPQQTGTYEQYF.